Below, one T cell receptor beta chain is given with its context. By how much of the sample it makes up, this clonotype is medium-sized (0.01 to 0.1%). Its antigen remains undetermined. Base qualities were left out, and no much larger clone turns up one base away. The sample belongs to a study of T and B cells in COVID-19 patients (dated by TCRdb to the early 2020s). About the investigation overall: In this study, adaptive immunity was profiled in COVID-19 patients who either had active infection or had recovered, using TRB and IGH repertoire sequencing of peripheral blood. A recovered cohort included around 18 patients who provided 20 to 25 samples, and most of these patients had mild to moderate COVID-19 treated on an outpatient basis. Patients in the recovered cohort had a median age of almost 35 years, compared with around 63 years for patients in the active-infection cohort. Critical illness requiring mechanical ventilation or ECMO was present in most of the roughly 20 patients in the active-infection cohort. Comorbidities linked to unfavorable COVID-19 outcome were present in about 90% of the 20 patients in the active-infection cohort. The repository of TCR and BCR sequences included approximately 72 time points from 37 patients, and more than 8 million TCR sequences were analysed. A couple of patients were in both the active and recovered cohorts because samples existed from active disease and from after recovery. An age-matched reference group of 35 to 45 healthy donors negative for COVID-19 antibodies served as the comparison for repertoire analyses. As many as 9 follow-up blood samples were taken per patient, and some of the samples covered different disease stages within the same individual.

TRB repertoires were amplified from roughly 230-500 ng of genomic DNA extracted from blood. Summary of the overall study and its limitations: The cohort was considered too small for HLA contributions to COVID-19 susceptibility or severity to be assessed. Specific T cell subsets (CD4+/Treg/CD8+) and sorted SARS-CoV-2-responsive or tetramer+ T cells had not yet been sequenced, and these experiments were ongoing. Blood samples from mildly ill patients during symptoms and early samples from severe cases were scarce. The reported TCR clusters were stated to require prospective validation before clinical use. In patients with COVID-19, the usage of TRBV/TRBJ genes was reported to be strongly skewed. TRB repertoires were found to be highly clonal in active COVID-19, whereas diversity and richness at recovery were found to rise above healthy donor levels. A total of fewer than 2,500 TCR clusters were exclusive to the recovered cohort, and some 29 of those clusters were low-pGen clusters.

Sequenced on an Illumina MiSeq. Multiplex PCR with BIOMED2 TRB-A/B primer pools was used to amplify TRB rearrangements. Two consecutive PCRs added Illumina-compatible adapters and 7-nucleotide sample barcodes to the amplicons. Phusion HS II polymerase was used for all library PCRs. Amplicons were gel-purified with the NucleoSpin Gel and PCR Clean-up kit, quantified on Qubit, and pooled at approximately 3.9 nM. Before Illumina next-generation sequencing, the quality of the amplicon pool was assessed on an Agilent 2100 Bioanalyzer. Per the authors' processing: TRB rearrangements were annotated with MiXCR 3.0.8 using the default MiXCR reference library. Non-productive reads and sequences with fewer than 2 reads were removed, and every unique CDR3 nucleotide sequence was treated as one clone. Clonality, diversity, richness and V-J gene usage were calculated in R 3.5.1. TCR clustering by CDR3 similarity used GLIPH2, with generation probabilities calculated by OLGA. Only GLIPH2 clusters with at least four unique TCR clonotypes present in at least three individuals were retained. TCRdb reworked the public reads: Q25 trimming with fastp, MiXCR clone assembly, productive beta chains retained. Each CDR3 protein appears once, grouped with its most common genes and DNA. These V and J calls derive from TCRdb rather than the authors' analysis. The sample table contains about 3,300 distinct CDR3 sequences; only one count was recorded for 21% of them. 15% to 20% of the sample rests with the top ten.

The CDR3 covers 14 residues, taking in both the cysteine and the phenylalanine. The entry retains the CDR3 DNA only, 42 bases that are in frame from base 1. The germline V and J ends show losses of 5 bases and 1 base respectively, and no gene match explains 4 bases of the junction. From the germline V gene (reference sequence), CDR1 is LNHDA and CDR2 is SQIVND. The V and J segments used are TRBV19 and TRBJ2-5; 7 bases in the junction line up with TRBD1. Material for sequencing was blood. The source of this sequence is a human donor with active COVID-19. The CDR3 region has the sequence CASSVGQRQETQYF. The sequenced DNA is TGTGCCAGTAGTGTGGGACAGCGCCAAGAGACCCAGTACTTC. The full variable domain, completed from the reference TRBV19 and TRBJ2-5 proteins outside the CDR3, reads DGGITQSPKYLFRKEGQNVTLSCEQNLNHDAMYWYRQDPGQGLRLIYYSQIVNDFQKGDIAEGYSVSREKKESFPLTVTSAQKNPTAFYLCASSVGQRQETQYFGPGTRLLVL.